What follows are 12 T cell receptor beta chains derived from one specimen sequenced in a study of T cells in tuberculosis. Here immunoSEQ multiplex PCR was the method, and the copy in TCRdb shows in-frame clones only, minus some. Of about 30,000 clones detected, roughly 94% appear once; the ten largest clones hold approximately 8.1%. Sample: PBMCs. These receptors were collected from a donor between 10 and 29 years old with latent tuberculosis or without tuberculosis infection.

This clone was detected only once. The J gene is TRBJ2-3, the V gene TRBV19; D might be TRBD2 (6 bases). V lost 3 bases to trimming and J lost 3 bases, with 13 bases between them. CDR3 length: 15 residues. Germline V gene sequence: CDR1 LNHDA, CDR2 SQIVND (reference sequence). The CDR3, as DNA: TGTGCCAGTAGTATCCTTAGCGGAGGGACAGATACGCAGTATTTT. Amino acids: CASSILSGGTDTQYF. Using reference TRBV19 and TRBJ2-3 for the parts outside the CDR3, the full variable domain is DGGITQSPKYLFRKEGQNVTLSCEQNLNHDAMYWYRQDPGQGLRLIYYSQIVNDFQKGDIAEGYSVSREKKESFPLTVTSAQKNPTAFYLCASSILSGGTDTQYFGPGTRLTVL.

The V gene is TRBV29-1, the J gene TRBJ2-1; 7 nucleotides align to TRBD1. The CDR3 length is 13 residues. V gave up 7 bases and J gave up 5 bases; unmatched junction bases: 8. Germline V gene data show CDR1 as SQVTM and CDR2 as ANQGSEA. CDR3 coding DNA: TGCAGCGCCAAAACCGGGACAGACAATGAGCAGTTCTTC. Encoded protein: CSAKTGTDNEQFF.

The V call is TRBV9, the J call TRBJ2-3; 11 bases match TRBD1. Germline V gene sequence: CDR1 SGDLS, CDR2 YYNGEE. The CDR3 contains 16 residues. The J segment lost 5 bases and the V segment lost 0 bases, leaving 5 bases of the junction unmatched. CDR3 in amino acids: CASSVAGQGAVDTQYF. CDR3 nucleotide sequence: TGTGCCAGCAGCGTAGCCGGACAGGGGGCCGTAGATACGCAGTATTTT.

The rearrangement joins TRBV6-6 to TRBJ1-2, with D perhaps matching TRBD1 (5 bases). From germline, CDR1 is MNHNY and CDR2 SVGAGI (reference sequence). V lost 5 bases to trimming and J lost 8 bases, with 15 bases between them. The CDR3 is made up of 13 amino acids. The CDR3: CASSTDRGRGYTF. The DNA of the CDR3 is TGTGCCAGCAGTACCGACAGAGGAAGAGGCTACACCTTC.

V and J are TRBV6-1 and TRBJ2-3, with 7 bases fitting TRBD2. This CDR3 is 16 amino acids long. Germline V gene lookup returns CDR1 MNHNS and CDR2 SASEGT. Trimming removed 1 base from V and 2 bases from J; junction bases left unmatched: 6. The CDR3 DNA sequence: TGTGCCAGCAGTGAAGTAAGGGGAGGGGTCACAGATACGCAGTATTTT. As protein: CASSEVRGGVTDTQYF.

This chain uses TRBV5-1 with TRBJ1-5; maybe TRBD1 (6 bases). Germline V CDR1 and CDR2: SGHRS, YFSETQ. The CDR3 is 14 amino acids. Deletions cut 1 base from V and 6 bases from J, with 11 bases between. As DNA, the CDR3 is TGCGCCAGCAGCTTGACAGGGAGGGGTCAGCCCCAGCATTTT. It yields the protein CASSLTGRGQPQHF.

The chain couples TRBV19 to TRBJ2-7; D unresolved. The germline V gene encodes CDR1 LNHDA and CDR2 SQIVND (reference sequence). The CDR3 contains 15 residues. V was pared by 1 base and J by 0 bases, with 10 bases between. CDR3 in amino acids: CASSIGHVYSYEQYF. CDR3 DNA: TGTGCCAGTAGTATAGGACACGTTTACTCCTACGAGCAGTACTTC. The full variable domain, in which reference TRBV19 and TRBJ2-7 provide the parts outside the CDR3, is DGGITQSPKYLFRKEGQNVTLSCEQNLNHDAMYWYRQDPGQGLRLIYYSQIVNDFQKGDIAEGYSVSREKKESFPLTVTSAQKNPTAFYLCASSIGHVYSYEQYFGPGTRLTVT.

The chain links TRBV15 to TRBJ2-2, with D hard to call. The CDR3 is 13 residues long. The V and J ends lost 7 bases and 1 base respectively, with 7 bases between them. The germline V gene has CDR1 LNHNV and CDR2 YYDKDF (reference sequence). In nucleotides, the CDR3 is TGTGCCACCAATGCAGGGAACACCGGGGAGCTGTTTTTT. Its translation: CATNAGNTGELFF.

The gene calls are TRBV10-3 and TRBJ1-5; 8 nucleotides line up with TRBD1. Germline trimming cut 6 bases from V and 6 bases from J; bases unmatched to any gene: 7. CDR3 length equals 14 residues. CDR1 and CDR2 (germline): ENHRY, SYGVKD. The CDR3 DNA reads TGTGCCATCAGGGAAACAGGGGGAGGTCAGCCCCAGCATTTT. It codes for CAIRETGGGQPQHF.

The rearrangement uses TRBV7-9 and TRBJ1-3; D remains ambiguous. This CDR3 contains 15 residues. Germline V gene data show CDR1 as SEHNR and CDR2 as FQNEAQ (reference sequence). Trimming took 10 bases from V and 3 from J, leaving 19 bases between them. The CDR3 here is CAILKGGSVGNTIYF. The CDR3 nucleotides read TGTGCCATTTTAAAGGGCGGGAGCGTTGGAAACACCATATATTTT.

The chain has TRBV7-2 and TRBJ2-3, with D perhaps TRBD1 (6 bases). The CDR3 totals 15 residues. CDR1 and CDR2 from the germline V gene are SGHTA and FQGNSA. The germline V and J ends were trimmed by 3 bases and 3 bases, with 13 bases remaining between them. This CDR3 is CASSFQAGETDTQYF. CDR3 nucleotide sequence: TGTGCCAGCAGCTTCCAGGCAGGGGAAACAGATACGCAGTATTTT.

V and J are TRBV9 and TRBJ2-2, with D possibly matching TRBD1 (6 bases). CDR3 length equals 15 residues. Germline V gives CDR1 SGDLS, CDR2 YYNGEE. V lost 4 bases and J 3 bases, leaving 13 bases between the germline ends. The CDR3 sequence is CASSPRQVHTGELFF. CDR3 bases: TGTGCCAGCAGCCCTCGACAGGTCCACACCGGGGAGCTGTTTTTT.